The 8 T cell receptor beta chains listed next were all sequenced from one sample in a study of shared T cell receptors in the human thymus. Profiled with immunoSEQ multiplex PCR; TCRdb holds only in-frame clones, not every one. The sample carries almost 550,000 clones, more than 75% recorded once. The data also belong to a second study, concerning human thymus T cells.

Material for sequencing was thymocytes. These receptors were taken from a boy younger than two with a congenital heart defect.

The chain links TRBV7-9 to TRBJ2-1; maybe TRBD2 (6 bases). CDR1 SEHNR and CDR2 FQNEAQ come from the germline V gene (reference sequence). The germline V and J ends were trimmed by 1 base and 8 bases, with 15 bases remaining between them. The CDR3 loop spans 15 amino acids. The CDR3 region has the DNA TGTGCCAGCAGCTTAGGGGGGTCTCAGCGGGATGAGCAGTTCTTC. It yields the protein CASSLGGSQRDEQFF. The variable domain in full, completed from reference TRBV7-9 and TRBJ2-1, reads DTGVSQNPRHKITKRGQNVTFRCDPISEHNRLYWYRQTLGQGPEFLTYFQNEAQLEKSRLLSDRFSAERPKGSFSTLEIQRTEQGDSAMYLCASSLGGSQRDEQFFGPGTRLTVL.

In this sample, this clone turned up once. The V call is TRBV27, the J call TRBJ2-1, with 9 bases matching TRBD1. The CDR3 has 15 residues. Trimming removed 2 bases from V and 7 bases from J; junction bases left unmatched: 6. Per germline, CDR1 MNHEY and CDR2 SMNVEV (reference sequence). The CDR3 loop reads CASSLKDRGRNEQFF. DNA of the CDR3: TGTGCCAGCAGTTTAAAGGACAGGGGTAGGAATGAGCAGTTCTTC.

The chain is built from TRBV18 and TRBJ2-5, with TRBD2 matching 11 bases. Germline V CDR1 and CDR2: KGHSH, LQKENI. J lost 3 bases, V lost 5 bases, and 8 bases had no gene match. This CDR3 is built from 16 residues. The CDR3 is CASSATSGSRKETQYF. CDR3 bases: TGTGCCAGCTCAGCTACTAGCGGGAGTCGAAAAGAGACCCAGTACTTC.

The chain is built from TRBV9 and TRBJ2-2; 9 bases are a match to TRBD1. V was clipped by 3 bases and J by 3 bases; unmatched bases: 6. The CDR3 has 16 residues. Per germline, CDR1 SGDLS and CDR2 YYNGEE. As DNA, the CDR3 is TGTGCCAGCAGCGCTCGACAGGGGGAGGACACCGGGGAGCTGTTTTTT. This translates into CASSARQGEDTGELFF.

The chain uses TRBV9 and TRBJ2-5; the D gene is possibly TRBD1 (5 bases). V was clipped by 3 bases and J by 3 bases, with 12 bases between them. CDR3 length equals 14 residues. The germline V gene has CDR1 SGDLS and CDR2 YYNGEE. CDR3 region: CASSGRSREETQYF. The CDR3 DNA is TGTGCCAGCAGCGGAAGGAGCAGGGAAGAGACCCAGTACTTC.

The chain recombines TRBV6-6 with TRBJ1-5; tentatively, D is TRBD1 (5 bases). The CDR3 is 16 amino acids. Per germline, CDR1 MNHNY and CDR2 SVGAGI (reference sequence). The ends were cut back, 1 base at V and 3 bases at J, with 13 bases in the middle. The CDR3 sequence is CASSYLAGRDNQPQHF. CDR3 nucleotide sequence: TGTGCCAGCAGTTACTTAGCGGGACGGGACAATCAGCCCCAGCATTTT.

The chain recombines TRBV6-5 with TRBJ1-5, with a possible D match to TRBD1 (6 bases). Germline V lookup: CDR1 MNHEY, CDR2 SVGAGI. V dropped 6 bases and J dropped 4 bases, with 13 bases sitting between them. The CDR3 contains 14 residues. Here the CDR3 reads CASRDRSVNQPQHF. The CDR3 coding sequence is TGTGCCAGCAGGGACAGATCTGTTAATCAGCCCCAGCATTTT.

The chain is built from TRBV19 and TRBJ2-7; D is perhaps TRBD1 (6 bases). V dropped 0 bases and J dropped 1 base, with 10 bases sitting between them. This CDR3 is built from 15 residues. CDR1 and CDR2 from the germline V gene are LNHDA and SQIVND (reference sequence). For the CDR3, the DNA is TGTGCCAGTAGTATAGACGAGGACAGATCCTACGAGCAGTACTTC. Protein product: CASSIDEDRSYEQYF.